Listed below are T cell receptor beta chains from one sample, sequenced in a study of molecular identifiers for immune sequencing clone quantification. TCRdb independently ran MiXCR on the PCR reads; one entry per CDR3 protein. The table lists roughly 50,000 distinct CDR3 sequences, approximately 25% of them singletons. Source material: naive CD8+ T cells from blood, with Jurkat cell RNA spiked in. The origin of the receptors is a human donor in good health. Some libraries in this study had Jurkat cell RNA spiked in. Each CDR3 is given with its conserved first and last residue. Each record gives: J gene, D gene, clone size, V gene, CDR3 protein, CDR3 DNA. D genes are given only for firm matches. Clone size is given for some rows only: seen once, a few or many times, or a class if the clone is expanded.

TRBJ1-1,TRBD1,many,TRBV28,CASSSGTGFDTEAFF,TGTGCCAGCAGTTCTGGGACAGGGTTTGACACTGAAGCTTTCTTT
TRBJ1-1,NA,many,TRBV2,CASRRENTEAFF,TGTGCCAGCAGAAGGGAGAACACTGAAGCTTTCTTT
TRBJ2-3,NA,many,TRBV12-5,CASGFYADTQYF,TGTGCTAGTGGTTTCTATGCAGATACGCAGTATTTT
TRBJ1-1,TRBD1,many,TRBV6-2/TRBV6-3,CASSSTGYPEAFF,TGTGCCAGCAGCTCGACAGGGTACCCTGAAGCTTTCTTT
TRBJ1-5,NA,NA,TRBV6-2/TRBV6-3,CASILWEYSNQPQHF,TGTGCCAGCATTTTATGGGAGTATAGCAATCAGCCCCAGCATTTT
TRBJ2-5,TRBD2,NA,TRBV13,CASSLALAGGEETQHF,TGTGCCAGCAGCTTAGCTCTAGCGGGGGGAGAAGAGACCCAGCACTTC
TRBJ1-2,NA,many,TRBV29-1,CSVGPGATF,NA
TRBJ2-3,NA,many,TRBV4-3,CASSQDSSAGDTQYF,TGCGCCAGCAGCCAAGACTCCTCAGCTGGAGATACGCAGTATTTT
TRBJ2-1,NA,many,TRBV12-3/TRBV12-4,CASSLFGGLGYNEQFF,TGTGCCAGCAGTTTATTCGGGGGGCTGGGGTACAATGAGCAGTTCTTC
TRBJ1-5,NA,many,TRBV27,CASSLSGFGNQPQHF,TGTGCCAGCAGTTTATCGGGGTTTGGCAATCAGCCCCAGCATTTT
TRBJ1-3,TRBD1,many,TRBV27,CASSLSGTGLNTIYF,TGTGCCAGCAGTTTATCGGGGACAGGGTTAAACACCATATATTTT
TRBJ1-5,NA,many,TRBV19,CASSVLGYSSNQPQHF,TGTGCCAGTAGTGTCTTAGGGTACAGTAGCAATCAGCCCCAGCATTTT
TRBJ2-1,TRBD2,many,TRBV4-3,CASSPGLANYNEQFF,TGCGCCAGCAGCCCGGGACTAGCGAACTACAATGAGCAGTTCTTC
TRBJ2-1,TRBD2,many,TRBV28,CASSYQLATYNEQFF,TGTGCCAGCAGTTACCAACTAGCGACCTACAATGAGCAGTTCTTC
TRBJ2-1,NA,many,TRBV7-9,CASSSMEREYNEQFF,TGTGCCAGCAGCTCGATGGAACGGGAATACAATGAGCAGTTCTTC
TRBJ2-7,NA,NA,TRBV29-1,CSAITGSYEQYF,TGCAGCGCCATAACCGGATCCTACGAGCAGTACTTC
TRBJ2-7,NA,many,TRBV4-1,CASSQGRYGSYEQYF,TGCGCCAGCAGCCAAGGAAGGTACGGCTCCTACGAGCAGTACTTC
TRBJ2-5,NA,few,TRBV12-3/TRBV12-4,CASSLGNRETQYF,TGTGCCAGCAGTTTGGGGAATAGGGAGACCCAGTACTTC
TRBJ2-3,NA,many,TRBV29-1,CSVESRGIRVSTDTQYF,TGCAGCGTTGAATCCCGGGGGATTAGAGTGAGCACAGATACGCAGTATTTT
TRBJ2-5,NA,NA,TRBV5-3,CAGSLGVGETQYF,TGTGCCGGCAGCTTAGGGGTAGGAGAGACCCAGTACTTC
TRBJ2-7,NA,many,TRBV5-4,CASSPGYSYEQYF,TGTGCCAGCAGCCCTGGTTACTCTTACGAGCAGTACTTC
TRBJ2-2,NA,many,TRBV15,CATRGNGELFF,TGTGCCACCCGGGGGAACGGGGAGCTGTTTTTT
TRBJ2-7,NA,many,TRBV5-1,CASSLAGQAYEQYF,TGCGCCAGCAGCTTGGCCGGTCAGGCCTACGAGCAGTACTTC
TRBJ2-1,TRBD1,NA,TRBV12-3/TRBV12-4,CASREGQGSYNEQFF,TGTGCCAGCAGAGAAGGACAGGGGAGTTACAATGAGCAGTTCTTC
TRBJ2-5,NA,many,TRBV7-2,CASSFTGSQETQYF,TGTGCCAGCAGCTTTACCGGGTCCCAAGAGACCCAGTACTTC
TRBJ2-3,NA,many,TRBV2,CASSGLDTSTDTQYF,TGTGCCAGCAGTGGTCTGGACACTAGCACAGATACGCAGTATTTT
TRBJ2-2,TRBD1,many,TRBV14,CASSQEKGAGTGELFF,TGTGCCAGCAGCCAAGAAAAGGGGGCGGGCACCGGGGAGCTGTTTTTT
TRBJ2-1,NA,many,TRBV30,CAWSYALNEQFF,TGTGCCTGGAGTTATGCTTTGAATGAGCAGTTCTTC
TRBJ1-1,NA,many,TRBV12-3/TRBV12-4,CASSLANTEAFF,TGTGCCAGCAGTTTAGCAAACACTGAAGCTTTCTTT
TRBJ2-1,NA,many,TRBV12-3/TRBV12-4,CASTYSGPEFQFF,TGTGCCAGCACCTATAGCGGCCCGGAGTTCCAGTTCTTC
TRBJ1-5,NA,many,TRBV6-5,CASSTDISNQPQHF,TGTGCCAGCAGTACTGACATTAGCAATCAGCCCCAGCATTTT
TRBJ2-1,TRBD2,few,TRBV2,CASGGLAGARSNEQFF,TGTGCCAGCGGTGGACTAGCGGGGGCCCGTTCAAATGAGCAGTTCTTC
TRBJ1-2,NA,NA,TRBV18,CASSPPDVTF,TGTGCCAGCTCACCCCCCGATGTAACCTTC
TRBJ1-4,NA,many,TRBV7-7,CASSPSAGVNEKLFF,TGTGCCAGCAGCCCCTCAGCCGGGGTTAATGAAAAACTGTTTTTT
TRBJ1-1,NA,many,TRBV6-5,CASSYGDTEAFF,TGTGCCAGCAGTTACGGGGATACTGAAGCTTTCTTT
TRBJ2-7,NA,many,TRBV12-3/TRBV12-4,CASSFQGSYYEQYF,TGTGCCAGCAGTTTCCAGGGATCGTACTACGAGCAGTACTTC
TRBJ2-7,NA,NA,TRBV4-1,CASQTQGNREQYF,TGCGCCAGCCAAACACAGGGTAATCGCGAGCAGTACTTC
TRBJ2-7,NA,many,TRBV7-6,CASSLSAAGGDEQYF,TGTGCCAGCAGCTTAAGTGCGGCAGGGGGGGATGAGCAGTACTTC
TRBJ2-7,TRBD2,NA,TRBV11-2,CASSFSSGTRREQYF,TGTGCCAGCAGCTTTTCGAGCGGGACCCGGCGGGAGCAGTACTTC
TRBJ2-7,NA,many,TRBV7-9,CASSVPNSAGEQYF,TGTGCCAGCAGCGTGCCTAACTCCGCTGGCGAGCAGTACTTC
TRBJ2-2,TRBD1,many,TRBV7-9,CASSTRDSTGELFF,TGTGCCAGCAGCACCCGGGACAGCACCGGGGAGCTGTTTTTT
TRBJ1-2,NA,few,TRBV21-1,CACSKDITGEYTF,TGTGCCTGCAGCAAAGACATCACAGGGGAGTACACCTTC
TRBJ2-2,NA,many,TRBV4-3,CASSQDRGTGELFF,TGCGCCAGCAGCCAAGATAGGGGAACCGGGGAGCTGTTTTTT
TRBJ1-1,TRBD1,many,TRBV20-1,CSARDIQGIAEAFF,TGCAGTGCTAGAGACATACAGGGGATCGCTGAAGCTTTCTTT
TRBJ1-1,TRBD1,NA,TRBV6-2/TRBV6-3,CASSYSTRTGDTEAFF,TGTGCCAGCAGTTACTCGACTAGGACAGGGGACACTGAAGCTTTCTTT
TRBJ2-5,NA,many,TRBV29-1,CSVTGYQETQYF,TGCAGCGTAACAGGGTACCAAGAGACCCAGTACTTC
TRBJ2-7,TRBD1,NA,TRBV19,CASSATGGYEQYF,TGTGCCAGTAGTGCGACAGGGGGCTACGAGCAGTACTTC
TRBJ2-7,NA,few,TRBV29-1,CSVGSFTGIPDEQYF,TGCAGCGTTGGGAGTTTTACAGGGATTCCTGACGAGCAGTACTTC
TRBJ1-2,NA,many,TRBV12-3/TRBV12-4,CASSLFAAYGYTF,TGTGCCAGCAGTTTATTTGCAGCCTATGGCTACACCTTC
TRBJ2-1,NA,many,TRBV13,CASSSWAVNNEQFF,TGTGCCAGCAGCTCGTGGGCCGTAAACAATGAGCAGTTCTTC
TRBJ1-4,NA,many,TRBV5-4,CASSLSGGENEKLFF,TGTGCCAGCAGCTTGAGCGGGGGCGAAAATGAAAAACTGTTTTTT
TRBJ2-7,TRBD2,many,TRBV7-9,CASSLVLAGASYEQYF,TGTGCCAGCAGCTTAGTTTTAGCGGGGGCCTCCTACGAGCAGTACTTC